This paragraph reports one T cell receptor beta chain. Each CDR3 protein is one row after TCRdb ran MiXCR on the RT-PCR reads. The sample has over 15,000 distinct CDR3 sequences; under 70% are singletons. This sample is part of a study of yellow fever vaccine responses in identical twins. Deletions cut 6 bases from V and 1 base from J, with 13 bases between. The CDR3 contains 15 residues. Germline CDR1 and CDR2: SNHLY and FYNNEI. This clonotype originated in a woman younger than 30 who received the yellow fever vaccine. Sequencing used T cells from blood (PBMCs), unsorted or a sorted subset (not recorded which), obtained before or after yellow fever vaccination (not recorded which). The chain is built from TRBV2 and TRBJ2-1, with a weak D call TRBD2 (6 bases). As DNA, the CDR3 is TGTGCCAGCAGGTCGGGACTCCTGTCCTACAATGAGCAGTTCTTC. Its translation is CASRSGLLSYNEQFF.